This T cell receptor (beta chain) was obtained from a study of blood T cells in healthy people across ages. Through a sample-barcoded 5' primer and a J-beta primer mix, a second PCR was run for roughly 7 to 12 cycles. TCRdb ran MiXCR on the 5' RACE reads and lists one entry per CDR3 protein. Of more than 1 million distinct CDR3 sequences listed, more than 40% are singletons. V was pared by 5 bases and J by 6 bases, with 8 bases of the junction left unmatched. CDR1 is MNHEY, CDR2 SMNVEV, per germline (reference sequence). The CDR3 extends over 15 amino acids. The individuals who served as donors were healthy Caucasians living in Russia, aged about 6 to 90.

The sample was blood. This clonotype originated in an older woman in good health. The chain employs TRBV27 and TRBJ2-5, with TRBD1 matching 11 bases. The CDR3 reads CASSPWTGGAKTQYF. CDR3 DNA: TGTGCCAGCAGTCCGTGGACAGGGGGCGCGAAGACCCAGTACTTC.